Listed below are T cell receptor beta chains from one sample, sequenced in a study of post-analysis software for immune sequencing data. TCRdb redid the calling of the PCR reads with MiXCR, one entry per CDR3 protein. Of about 810,000 distinct CDR3 sequences listed, approximately 57% are singletons. Sequenced material: blood. These TCRs come from a girl between 5 and 17 years old with multiple sclerosis. Each CDR3 is given with its conserved first and last residue. A D gene is named only where the DNA matches it firmly. Some rows mark clone size as missing; the rest say once, few, many or name a class of expanded clone.

D gene	J gene	clone size	V gene	CDR3 protein	CDR3 DNA
.	TRBJ2-1	few	TRBV7-7	CASSLRIDREQFF	TGTGCTAGCAGCTTAAGGATCGATCGTGAGCAGTTCTTC
TRBD1	TRBJ2-7	.	TRBV7-2	CASSPGQAPYEQYF	TGTGCCAGCAGCCCTGGACAGGCCCCCTACGAGCAGTACTTC
TRBD2	TRBJ2-1	once	TRBV20-1	CSARVGTSGRINEQFF	TGCAGTGCTAGAGTAGGGACTAGCGGGAGGATCAATGAGCAGTTCTTC
.	TRBJ2-3	.	TRBV20-1	CSARATTSTDTQYF	TGCAGTGCTAGAGCGACTACCAGCACAGATACGCAGTATTTT
.	TRBJ2-1	once	TRBV27	CASSLQGKNEQFF	TGTGCCAGCAGTCTACAGGGTAAGAATGAGCAGTTCTTC
.	TRBJ1-1	few	TRBV5-1	CASSHGPASTEAFF	TGCGCCAGCAGCCACGGTCCTGCGAGCACTGAAGCTTTCTTT
TRBD1	TRBJ1-2	few	TRBV29-1	CSVPGTGGWGYTF	TGCAGCGTCCCCGGGACAGGGGGTTGGGGCTACACCTTC
TRBD1	TRBJ2-7	.	TRBV29-1	CSVKRTGSTYEQYF	TGCAGCGTCAAACGGACAGGGTCGACCTACGAGCAGTACTTC
TRBD2	TRBJ2-7	.	TRBV7-3	CASSRVAGDSYEQYF	TGTGCCAGCAGCAGAGTAGCGGGGGATTCCTACGAGCAGTACTTC
.	TRBJ2-5	.	TRBV10-3	CAISASQETQYF	TGTGCCATCAGTGCCTCACAAGAGACCCAGTACTTC
.	TRBJ2-7	few	TRBV3-1	CASSQDRTPYEQYF	TGTGCCAGCAGCCAAGATCGGACTCCCTACGAGCAGTACTTC
.	TRBJ2-7	many	TRBV6-5	CASSSGPSYEQYF	TGTGCCAGCAGCTCGGGACCGTCCTACGAGCAGTACTTC
.	TRBJ1-2	few	TRBV5-5	CASSLDFGSYGYTF	TGTGCCAGCAGCTTGGATTTTGGCAGTTATGGCTACACCTTC
TRBD2	TRBJ2-3	.	TRBV20-1	CSAPSGFSTDSQYF	TGCAGTGCACCTAGCGGTTTTAGCACAGATTCGCAGTATTTT
TRBD1	TRBJ1-2	.	TRBV5-6	CASSIISGQVNYGYTF	TGTGCCAGCAGCATAATATCGGGACAGGTGAACTATGGCTACACCTTC
TRBD1	TRBJ1-1	.	TRBV7-8	CASSYRTGGSTEAFF	TGTGCCAGCAGCTATAGGACAGGGGGGAGTACTGAAGCTTTCTTT
.	TRBJ2-5	.	TRBV29-1	CSVEKGRETQYF	TGCAGCGTTGAAAAGGGCCGTGAGACCCAGTACTTC
TRBD1	TRBJ2-1	.	TRBV2	CARLNDRAKVYNEQFF	TGTGCCAGGTTAAATGACAGGGCAAAAGTGTACAATGAGCAGTTCTTC
TRBD1	TRBJ1-2	few	TRBV7-9	CASSPWTGGFGYTF	TGTGCCAGCAGTCCCTGGACAGGGGGCTTTGGCTACACCTTC
TRBD2	TRBJ2-5	few	TRBV20-1	CSARPGGPETQYF	TGCAGTGCTAGGCCGGGGGGGCCGGAGACCCAGTACTTC
.	TRBJ2-3	few	TRBV7-2	CASRGTAHPTQYF	TGTGCCAGCAGGGGGACCGCCCACCCTACGCAGTATTTT
TRBD1	TRBJ2-1	.	TRBV29-1	CSVYRDSSYNEQFF	TGCAGCGTCTACCGGGACAGCTCCTACAATGAGCAGTTCTTC
TRBD1	TRBJ1-2	few	TRBV7-8	CASSLRDRRGYTF	TGTGCCAGCAGCCTCAGGGACAGGCGTGGCTACACCTTC
.	TRBJ2-1	.	TRBV7-3	CASSTGQVNEQFF	TGTGCCAGCAGTACCGGACAAGTCAATGAGCAGTTCTTC